These 32 T cell receptor beta chains share one sample of origin, sequenced in a study of molecular identifiers for immune sequencing clone quantification (dated by TCRdb to the late 2010s). Library preparation was by PCR. The data were produced on an Illumina HiSeq 4000. TCRdb handled the public reads itself, with Q25 trimming in fastp and clone calling in MiXCR, and kept productive beta chains. Entries are consolidated by CDR3 protein sequence, retaining the most common genes and DNA. A total of 490,000 or so distinct CDR3 sequences appear in this sample, about 22% of them only once. The ten largest clones represent roughly 0.81% of the sample. The sequenced sample consisted of naive CD8+ T cells from blood, with Jurkat cell RNA spiked in. The sample's cell subset or site label, decoded: FACS-sorted CD8+CD4-CCR7+CD45RA+ naive T cells. All receptors derive from a human donor in good health. Some libraries in this study had Jurkat cell RNA spiked in.

The table lists this clonotype with a few counts. This chain joins TRBV7-9 and TRBJ1-2; D call uncertain. The CDR3 has 13 residues. The V end lost 1 base, the J end lost 2 bases, and 5 bases lay between the germline ends. CDR1 and CDR2 (germline): SEHNR, FQNEAQ (reference sequence). The CDR3 here is CASSLERNYGYTF. CDR3 DNA sequence: TGTGCCAGCAGCTTAGAACGGAACTATGGCTACACCTTC.

This clonotype was counted at least ten times. The chain is built from TRBV4-1 and TRBJ1-1, with D perhaps matching TRBD1 (6 bases). The germline CDR1 and CDR2 sequences are MGHRA and YSYEKL. Deletions cut 1 base from V and 4 bases from J, with 10 bases between. The CDR3 has 14 residues. The DNA for the CDR3 is TGCGCCAGCAGCCAAGGCGGGGGGCGCACTGAAGCTTTCTTT. It is translated as CASSQGGGRTEAFF.

This clonotype was found a few times. The chain recombines TRBV14 with TRBJ2-3; perhaps TRBD2 as D (5 bases). This CDR3 region has 16 residues. CDR1 and CDR2 from the germline V gene are SGHDN and FVKESK. The V gene lost 1 base and the J gene lost 2 bases, with 13 bases spanning the gap. The CDR3 DNA reads as TGTGCCAGCAGCCAAGCATACGGGATCGACACAGATACGCAGTATTTT. Amino acid sequence: CASSQAYGIDTDTQYF.

This clonotype was seen at least ten times. V is TRBV30 and J is TRBJ1-1; tentatively, D is TRBD1 (5 bases). V was pared by 0 bases and J by 3 bases, with 17 bases between. This CDR3 spans 16 amino acids. Germline CDR1 reads GTSNPN; CDR2 reads SVGIG (reference sequence). The CDR3 DNA follows: TGTGCCTGGAGTGTAGGGGTTCTCCCGAAGGACACTGAAGCTTTCTTT. As protein: CAWSVGVLPKDTEAFF.

The CDR3 loop is CSVSGTGLEQYF. In DNA form, the CDR3 reads TGCAGCGTTTCCGGGACAGGTTTGGAGCAGTACTTC. The rearrangement joins TRBV29-1 to TRBJ2-7, with TRBD1 identical over 8 bases. CDR3 length: 12 residues. CDR1 and CDR2 (germline): SQVTM, ANQGSEA. V trimming: 5 bases; J trimming: 7 bases; junction bases outside the gene matches: 7.

Note on this clonotype: A clone one base away is much larger, so this may be a read error. The CDR3 does not end in the conserved phenylalanine or tryptophan, so this is likely a read error. The gene calls are TRBV11-2 and TRBJ2-3; the D is unclear. This CDR3 contains 13 residues. Trimming removed 2 bases from V and 1 base from J, with 4 bases in between. CDR1 is SGHAT and CDR2 is FQNNGV in the germline V gene. In nucleotides, the CDR3 is TGTGCCAGCAGCTTAATCCGCACAGATACGCAGTATTCT. As protein: CASSLIRTDTQYS.

In its sample, this clonotype was seen many times. The chain uses TRBV12-3 or TRBV12-4 and TRBJ1-5; no reliable D call. The CDR3 runs to 15 residues. Trimming removed 0 bases at V and 3 bases at J, with 9 bases between. The chain's CDR3 is CASSLASYINQPQHF. The CDR3 DNA sequence: TGTGCCAGCAGTTTAGCGTCCTATATCAATCAGCCCCAGCATTTT.

The J gene is TRBJ2-7, the V gene TRBV19, with TRBD2 as a possible D gene (5 bases). V was clipped by 4 bases and J by 0 bases, with 13 bases between them. The CDR3 consists of 15 residues. Germline V lookup: CDR1 LNHDA, CDR2 SQIVND (reference sequence). CDR3 region: CASSTFWGASYEQYF. As DNA, the CDR3 is TGTGCCAGTAGTACTTTTTGGGGAGCCTCCTACGAGCAGTACTTC.

This clonotype appeared a few times. The V and J genes are TRBV6-2 or TRBV6-3 and TRBJ1-1, with TRBD1 matching 8 bases. V trimming: 0 bases; J trimming: 3 bases; junction bases outside the gene matches: 12. The CDR3 runs 18 residues. Germline values: CDR1 MNHEY, CDR2 SVGEGT. The CDR3 loop is CASSYSLQGAKGYTEAFF. The CDR3 region has the DNA TGTGCCAGCAGTTACTCTCTGCAGGGGGCAAAAGGGTACACTGAAGCTTTCTTT.

This clonotype was detected once. The chain uses TRBV24-1 and TRBJ2-1; D perhaps matches TRBD2 (5 bases). The germline V and J ends were trimmed by 0 bases and 5 bases, with 13 bases remaining between them. Germline CDR1 KGHDR, CDR2 SFDVKD. The CDR3 loop spans 16 amino acids. The CDR3: CATSDLGLALHNEQFF. The CDR3, as DNA: TGTGCCACCAGTGATTTGGGACTTGCACTTCACAATGAGCAGTTCTTC.

This clonotype has only a few counts. This chain joins TRBV20-1 and TRBJ2-7; 7 bases align to TRBD1. Germline CDR1 is DFQATT and CDR2 is SNEGSKA (reference sequence). V shed 2 bases and J 4 bases; nucleotides not matched to a gene: 11. This CDR3 contains 15 residues. The CDR3 region is CSARSRRTGSYEQYF. DNA for the CDR3: TGCAGTGCTAGATCCCGGCGGACAGGATCGTACGAGCAGTACTTC.

As for this clonotype: A single base separates this from a much larger clone, so it may be a read error. Likely a read error: the CDR3 ends without its conserved phenylalanine or tryptophan. The chain recombines TRBV3-1 with TRBJ1-6; TRBD1 aligns across 7 bases. The CDR3 is 16 amino acids. CDR1 and CDR2 from the germline V gene are LGHDT and YNNKEL (reference sequence). The trim removed 5 bases at V and 4 bases at J, leaving 8 bases unmatched. CDR3 residues: CASSEQGFGYNSPLHS. The DNA for the CDR3 is TGTGCCAGCAGCGAACAGGGGTTCGGATATAATTCACCCCTCCACTCT.

Worth noting for this clonotype: At one of its ends the junction is not consistent with the germline gene, which may arise from a read error. The gene calls are TRBV7-9 and TRBJ1-5; TRBD1 is a possible D gene (5 bases). The CDR3 length is 13 residues. Germline loops: CDR1 SEHNR, CDR2 FQNEAQ (reference sequence). The CDR3 DNA sequence: TGTGCCAGCAGCTTAGCGGACAATCGGCCCCAGCATTTT. This translates into CASSLADNRPQHF. The variable domain in full, with the rest retrieved from reference TRBV7-9 and TRBJ1-5, is DTGVSQNPRHKITKRGQNVTFRCDPISEHNRLYWYRQTLGQGPEFLTYFQNEAQLEKSRLLSDRFSAERPKGSFSTLEIQRTEQGDSAMYLCASSLADNRPQHFGDGTRLSIL.

This clonotype appeared many times. The chain joins TRBV2 to TRBJ2-3; 15 nucleotides agree with TRBD2. CDR1 and CDR2 (germline): SNHLY, FYNNEI. V gave up 7 bases and J gave up 5 bases; unmatched junction bases: 16. The CDR3 extends over 19 amino acids. In DNA, the CDR3 is TGTGCCAGCATCGGCCGGACTAGCGGGGGGGCCAGCTTTCAAGATACGCAGTATTTT. It translates to CASIGRTSGGASFQDTQYF.

This clonotype was counted at least ten times. This rearrangement joins TRBV30 to TRBJ2-7; 7 positions match TRBD2. CDR1 is GTSNPN, CDR2 SVGIG, per germline (reference sequence). V lost 1 base to trimming and J lost 4 bases; unmatched junction nucleotides: 4. The CDR3 extends over 13 amino acids. CDR3 in amino acids: CAWSAGLEYEQYF. The CDR3 nucleotides read TGTGCCTGGAGTGCTGGACTAGAGTACGAGCAGTACTTC.

For this clonotype: This may arise from a read error, as a much more abundant clone is one base away. The chain couples TRBV13 to TRBJ1-3, with D unclear. V was shortened by 3 bases and J by 2 bases, with 14 bases between the two germline ends. The CDR3 sequence is 16 residues long. In germline, CDR1 is PRHDT, CDR2 FYEKMQ (reference sequence). The CDR3 loop reads CASSLAWALAGNTIYF. In DNA form, the CDR3 reads TGTGCCAGCAGCTTGGCTTGGGCTCTCGCTGGAAACACCATATATTTT.

Worth noting for this clonotype: With a much larger clone just one base away, this may be a read error. V and J are TRBV25-1 and TRBJ2-7; D could derive from TRBD1 or TRBD2 (5 bases each). The CDR3 sequence is 13 residues long. Trimming removed 5 bases at V and 1 base at J, with 9 bases between. Germline V CDR1 and CDR2: MGHDK, SYGVNS. The CDR3 bases are TGTGCCAGCAGTCACGGGGCGTCCTACGAGCAGTACTTC. Protein sequence: CASSHGASYEQYF.

The J gene is TRBJ2-5, the V gene TRBV7-9; the D is unclear. CDR1 is SEHNR, CDR2 FQNEAQ, per germline (reference sequence). The V end was cut by 5 bases, the J end by 6 bases, with 16 bases between. CDR3 length equals 14 residues. The CDR3 DNA is TGTGCCAGCAGCCCTGAACTCCCTGGCAAGACCCAGTACTTC. The encoded protein is CASSPELPGKTQYF.

For the CDR3, the DNA is TGTGCCAGCAGAACATACCCCTCTGGGGGGGCCGGGGCAGATACGCAGTATTTT. Protein product: CASRTYPSGGAGADTQYF. The rearrangement links TRBV6-1 to TRBJ2-3; possible D gene TRBD2, 7 bases. Germline CDR1 is MNHNS and CDR2 is SASEGT. V gave up 6 bases and J gave up 4 bases, with 26 bases separating them. The CDR3 is 18 amino acids.

This chain links TRBV5-1 with TRBJ2-3, with TRBD1 matching over 7 bases. Germline V gives CDR1 SGHRS, CDR2 YFSETQ. The V gene end was trimmed by 4 bases and the J gene end by 5 bases; junction bases not matched to a gene: 13. The CDR3 loop spans 16 amino acids. The CDR3 DNA reads TGCGCCAGCAGCGCCAGCGACAGGGAAGCTAGAGATACGCAGTATTTT. Translating it yields CASSASDREARDTQYF.

This clonotype was counted a few times. The chain joins TRBV28 to TRBJ1-1; no clear D. From germline, CDR1 is MDHEN and CDR2 SYDVKM. This CDR3 is built from 15 residues. The V end was cut by 3 bases, the J end by 1 base, with 12 bases between. The CDR3 sequence is CASSFSAGRNTEAFF. Here the CDR3 DNA reads TGTGCCAGCAGTTTCTCGGCAGGTCGGAACACTGAAGCTTTCTTT. The full variable domain, completed using reference TRBV28 and TRBJ1-1, is DVKVTQSSRYLVKRTGEKVFLECVQDMDHENMFWYRQDPGLGLRLIYFSYDVKMKEKGDIPEGYSVSREKKERFSLILESASTNQTSMYLCASSFSAGRNTEAFFGQGTRLTVV.

This chain links TRBV11-3 with TRBJ2-1; D ambiguous. CDR3 length: 15 residues. The V end lost 1 base, the J end lost 5 bases, and 12 bases lay between the germline ends. Germline CDR1 reads SGHNT; CDR2 reads YENEEA. The chain's CDR3 is CASSLGLSTHNEQFF. The CDR3 DNA reads as TGTGCCAGCAGCTTAGGTCTGTCAACTCACAATGAGCAGTTCTTC.

This clonotype occurred a few times. The chain has TRBV30 and TRBJ2-3, with D tentatively TRBD2 (5 bases). Germline CDR1 is GTSNPN and CDR2 is SVGIG (reference sequence). V was trimmed by 1 base and J by 5 bases, leaving 16 bases between them. The CDR3 loop spans 15 amino acids. CDR3 in DNA: TGTGCCTGGAGTGGGCTAGCTTCCCTAGTAGATACGCAGTATTTT. Its translation: CAWSGLASLVDTQYF.

This clonotype came up many times. The chain employs TRBV5-4 and TRBJ1-2; D is uncertain. The CDR3 is 16 amino acids. Germline lookup yields CDR1 SGHNT and CDR2 YYREEE (reference sequence). V gave up 0 bases and J gave up 6 bases, with 18 bases separating them. The CDR3 DNA reads TGTGCCAGCAGCTTGGATCGGATGAGGGTTGTGAATGGCTACACCTTC. This translates into CASSLDRMRVVNGYTF.

As to this clonotype: Being one base from a much bigger clone, this may be a read error. The rearrangement joins TRBV7-9 to TRBJ2-3; 9 bases map to TRBD2. Germline V gives CDR1 SEHNR, CDR2 FQNEAQ (reference sequence). This CDR3 has 15 amino acids. The CDR3 sequence: CAGSPTSGRVDTQYF. The CDR3 DNA follows: TGTGCCGGCAGCCCGACTAGCGGCCGGGTAGATACGCAGTATTTT.

This clonotype was counted at least ten times. The CDR3 nucleotides read TGTGCCAGCAGCTTAGTGGGACTAGCAGATACGCAGTATTTT. Amino acid sequence: CASSLVGLADTQYF. V usage is TRBV7-6 and J usage is TRBJ2-3; 8 nucleotides agree with TRBD2. The CDR3 spans 14 residues. Per germline, CDR1 SGHVS and CDR2 FNYEAQ. Trimming removed 1 base from V and 4 bases from J; junction bases left unmatched: 1.

Many counts were recorded for this clonotype. The rearrangement joins TRBV18 to TRBJ1-5; D is ambiguous. The CDR3 consists of 13 residues. Germline V lookup: CDR1 KGHSH, CDR2 LQKENI. Deletions cut 2 bases from V and 8 bases from J, with 10 bases between. The CDR3 region is CASSPSGMEPQHF. Here the CDR3 DNA reads TGTGCCAGCTCACCATCGGGGATGGAGCCCCAGCATTTT.

On this clonotype itself: Just one base apart from a much larger clone, this may be a read error. V and J are TRBV2 and TRBJ2-1, with D tentatively TRBD2 (6 bases). Germline values: CDR1 SNHLY, CDR2 FYNNEI. This CDR3 region has 15 residues. The CDR3 DNA reads TGTGCCAGCAGTGGGGCGGCTAGCGTTATTAATGAGCGGTTCTTC. It specifies CASSGAASVINERFF.

About this clonotype: Being one base from a much bigger clone, this may be a read error. J is TRBJ1-1 and V is TRBV28; D may be TRBD1 (5 bases). The CDR3 is 18 amino acids. In germline, CDR1 is MDHEN, CDR2 SYDVKM. The CDR3 coding sequence is TGTGCCAGCAGCCAAAATTGGAGGGACGTCGAGATGAACACTGAAGCTTCCTTT. Translating gives CASSQNWRDVEMNTEASF.

The chain joins TRBV6-2 or TRBV6-3 to TRBJ2-2; 8 nucleotides align to TRBD2. Germline values: CDR1 MNHEY, CDR2 SVGEGT. This CDR3 is 18 amino acids long. V lost 0 bases, J lost 7 bases, and 13 bases stayed unmatched. In nucleotides, the CDR3 is TGTGCCAGCAGTTACTCGAAAGCGGGGGAATACCGGATCGGGGAGCTGTTTTTT. Its protein product is CASSYSKAGEYRIGELFF.

As concerns this clonotype: A much larger clone sits a single nucleotide away, making a read error possible. V usage is TRBV7-8 and J usage is TRBJ2-1; TRBD2 matches at 10 bases. CDR1 and CDR2 from the germline V gene are SGHVS and FQNEAQ. CDR3 size: 16 residues. CDR3 DNA sequence: TGTGCCAGCAGCTTGAGTCTAGCGGGAGCCTACAGTGAGCAGTTCTTC. Protein: CASSLSLAGAYSEQFF.

The chain is built from TRBV7-9 and TRBJ2-6; the D gene is possibly TRBD1 (6 bases). Germline V CDR1 and CDR2: SEHNR, FQNEAQ (reference sequence). With 5 bases removed from V and 1 base from J, the gap between germline ends came to 15 bases. This CDR3 has 17 residues. The CDR3 sequence: CASSTDRTKSGANVLTF. The CDR3 DNA is TGTGCCAGCAGCACGGACAGAACTAAGTCTGGGGCCAACGTCCTGACTTTC.